The rows below give T cell receptor beta chains drawn from one sample of a study of blood T cells in healthy people across ages. In TCRdb, the 5' RACE reads were re-called with MiXCR into one record per CDR3 protein. Here the sample spans approximately 1,700,000 distinct CDR3 sequences, roughly 43% being singletons. The sequencing input was blood. Receptors were obtained from a human donor in good health. Both conserved end residues are part of each CDR3. The D gene is left open where the match is weak. The size entry is marked missing in some rows and otherwise reads once, few, many or a size class.

d_call j_call clone_size v_call cdr3_aa cdr3_nt
NA TRBJ1-5 NA TRBV10-3 CAISEQLAGGNQPQHF TGTGCCATCAGTGAGCAGTTGGCCGGGGGCAATCAGCCCCAGCATTTT
NA TRBJ2-5 NA TRBV12-3/TRBV12-4 CASRLAQGPQYF TGTGCCAGCAGATTAGCCCAAGGTCCCCAGTACTTC
NA TRBJ1-2 NA TRBV4-1 CASSQPGTLGYTF TGCGCCAGCAGCCAACCTGGGACATTAGGCTACACCTTC
NA TRBJ1-2 NA TRBV7-9 CASSLGGFSYGYTF TGTGCCAGCAGCTTAGGAGGGTTTTCGTATGGCTACACCTTC
NA TRBJ1-1 NA TRBV5-1 CASSLTGWDTEAFF TGCGCCAGCAGCTTGACCGGTTGGGACACTGAAGCTTTCTTT
NA TRBJ1-2 NA TRBV5-5 CASSLVGQVRDDYGYTF TGTGCCAGCAGCTTGGTGGGGCAGGTGCGAGACGACTATGGCTACACCTTC
TRBD1 TRBJ2-3 many TRBV10-3 CAISARQGGTDTQYF TGTGCCATCAGTGCGCGACAGGGGGGCACAGATACGCAGTATTTT
TRBD2 TRBJ2-7 few TRBV28 CASSFGGGTSYEQYF TGTGCCAGCAGTTTTGGGGGAGGGACCTCCTACGAGCAGTACTTC
TRBD2 TRBJ2-3 few TRBV20-1 CSARDAVSGGVITDTQYF TGCAGTGCTAGAGATGCGGTTAGCGGGGGAGTTATTACAGATACGCAGTATTTT
NA TRBJ2-3 NA TRBV4-1 CASSQPSVGRRTDTQYF TGCGCCAGCAGCCAACCCTCGGTCGGCAGACGCACAGATACGCAGTATTTT
NA TRBJ2-1 few TRBV5-5 CASRLDRYNEQFF TGTGCCAGCAGACTGGACAGATACAATGAGCAGTTCTTC
NA TRBJ2-5 NA TRBV5-1 CASSLARMDHQETQYF TGCGCCAGCAGCTTGGCCAGGATGGACCATCAAGAGACCCAGTACTTC
TRBD2 TRBJ2-7 NA TRBV7-3 CAPSRAGGSYEQYF TGTGCCCCGTCGCGTGCGGGGGGCTCCTACGAGCAGTACTTC
NA TRBJ2-3 few TRBV24-1 CATSDLRGPDGTDTQYF TGTGCCACCAGTGATTTAAGGGGTCCCGATGGAACAGATACGCAGTATTTT
TRBD1 TRBJ2-4 few TRBV20-1 CSARDSRGPNIQYF TGCAGTGCTAGAGATTCGAGGGGGCCGAACATTCAGTACTTC
TRBD2 TRBJ2-3 NA TRBV5-6 CASSKGLAGITDTQYF TGTGCCAGCAGCAAGGGACTAGCGGGGATCACAGATACGCAGTATTTT
TRBD2 TRBJ2-3 NA TRBV7-3 CASSSGAGGETDTQYF TGTGCCAGCAGCTCGGGAGCGGGGGGTGAGACAGATACGCAGTATTTT
NA TRBJ2-7 NA TRBV4-2 CASSQDWGPNIDEQYF TGTGCCAGCAGCCAAGATTGGGGACCAAATATCGACGAGCAGTACTTC
NA TRBJ2-7 NA TRBV9 CASSVESTGVYEQYF TGTGCCAGCAGCGTAGAGTCTACAGGTGTCTACGAGCAGTACTTC
NA TRBJ1-1 NA TRBV4-1 CASSQERGVQAFF TGCGCCAGCAGCCAAGAAAGAGGGGTCCAAGCTTTCTTT
NA TRBJ2-7 few TRBV7-2 CAHRNEQYF TGTGCTCACAGGAACGAGCAGTACTTC
NA TRBJ2-1 NA TRBV7-6 CASMLGAVHNEQFF TGTGCCAGCATGTTAGGGGCGGTACACAATGAGCAGTTCTTC
TRBD2 TRBJ2-3 NA TRBV5-1 CASSSRLAGNTDTQYF TGCGCCAGCAGTTCCCGACTAGCGGGGAACACAGATACGCAGTATTTT
TRBD1 TRBJ2-7 few TRBV6-5 CASSYSSRTGGSYEQYF TGTGCCAGCAGTTACTCGAGTAGGACAGGGGGCTCCTACGAGCAGTACTTC
TRBD2 TRBJ2-4 NA TRBV12-3/TRBV12-4 CASTLAGGHSIQYF TGTGCCAGCACTTTAGCGGGGGGGCATAGCATTCAGTACTTC
TRBD1 TRBJ1-2 NA TRBV4-1 CASSQRDRSNYGYTF TGCGCCAGCAGCCAAAGGGACAGATCTAACTATGGCTACACCTTC
NA TRBJ2-7 NA TRBV7-2 CASSLLGKEQYF TGTGCCAGCAGCTTACTTGGAAAGGAGCAGTACTTC
NA TRBJ1-4 NA TRBV29-1 CSVEVLGEKLFF TGCAGCGTTGAAGTACTGGGTGAAAAACTGTTTTTT
TRBD2 TRBJ2-3 NA TRBV20-1 CSARDQRGTSVDTQYF TGCAGTGCTAGAGATCAGCGAGGGACTAGCGTAGATACGCAGTATTTT
TRBD1 TRBJ2-7 NA TRBV6-2/TRBV6-3 CASSYPPGGFYEQYF TGTGCCAGCAGTTACCCCCCAGGGGGCTTCTACGAGCAGTACTTC
TRBD1 TRBJ1-2 NA TRBV4-3 CASSQAIRGTGQYTF TGCGCCAGCAGCCAAGCTATCCGGGGGACAGGACAATACACCTTC
NA TRBJ2-1 NA TRBV12-3/TRBV12-4 CASSYDRGVRVYNEQFF TGTGCCAGCAGCTACGACAGAGGGGTTCGGGTATACAATGAGCAGTTCTTC
NA TRBJ2-1 few TRBV7-9 CASSSWLDEQFF TGTGCCAGCAGCTCTTGGTTGGATGAGCAGTTCTTC
TRBD1 TRBJ2-5 NA TRBV24-1 CATRKQGECQETQYF TGTGCCACTCGGAAGCAGGGGGAGTGCCAAGAGACCCAGTACTTC
TRBD1 TRBJ2-7 few TRBV5-1 CASSRGQGLGYEQYF TGCGCCAGCAGCCGTGGACAGGGCTTAGGCTACGAGCAGTACTTC
NA TRBJ2-5 NA TRBV20-1 CSAQNQETQYF TGCAGTGCACAGAACCAAGAGACCCAGTACTTC
TRBD2 TRBJ2-2 NA TRBV5-5 CASSGTSGGVDTGELFF TGTGCCAGCAGCGGGACTAGCGGGGGCGTGGACACCGGGGAGCTGTTTTTT
TRBD1 TRBJ2-5 NA TRBV12-3/TRBV12-4 CASSPPGQGRKQYF TGTGCCAGCAGTCCACCGGGACAGGGGAGAAAACAGTACTTC
NA TRBJ1-2 NA TRBV7-2 CASSLPGGLANYGYTF TGTGCCAGCAGCTTACCGGGCGGACTAGCTAACTATGGCTACACCTTC
TRBD1 TRBJ1-3 NA TRBV6-2/TRBV6-3 CAGSFSRDSDGNTIYF TGTGCCGGCAGTTTTTCTCGGGACAGCGACGGAAACACCATATATTTT
NA TRBJ1-2 NA TRBV29-1 CSVEDRSDLNCGYTF TGCAGCGTTGAAGATCGATCGGACCTTAACTGTGGCTACACCTTC
NA TRBJ1-2 NA TRBV10-3 CAISEPQEIYGYTF TGTGCCATCAGTGAGCCTCAGGAAATCTATGGCTACACCTTC
NA TRBJ2-5 NA TRBV20-1 CSADIALETQYF TGCAGTGCCGACATAGCGTTGGAGACCCAGTACTTC
NA TRBJ1-2 few TRBV5-1 CASSLGGPTLYGYTF TGCGCCAGCAGCTTGGGGGGACCTACGCTCTATGGCTACACCTTC
TRBD2 TRBJ2-5 many TRBV4-1 CASSQGLANSETQYF TGCGCCAGCAGCCAAGGACTAGCTAATTCGGAGACCCAGTACTTC
NA TRBJ2-3 few TRBV12-3/TRBV12-4 CASSQTGTHTDTQYF TGTGCCAGCAGTCAAACCGGGACCCACACAGATACGCAGTATTTT
NA TRBJ1-5 NA TRBV3-1 CASSQDWGRGSQHF TGTGCCAGCAGCCAAGATTGGGGGCGCGGGTCCCAGCATTTT
NA TRBJ2-3 NA TRBV12-3/TRBV12-4 CASSPPYRDTQYF TGTGCCAGCAGTCCCCCTTACCGGGATACGCAGTATTTT
TRBD1 TRBJ1-5 few TRBV5-5 CASSLGEQGLNQPQHF TGTGCCAGCAGCCTGGGCGAACAGGGGCTCAATCAGCCCCAGCATTTT
NA TRBJ2-1 NA TRBV4-1 CASSQDRQHNEQFF TGCGCCAGCAGCCAAGACCGACAGCACAATGAGCAGTTCTTC
NA TRBJ1-2 NA TRBV11-3 CASSARGGNYGYTF TGTGCCAGCAGCGCCAGGGGAGGAAACTATGGCTACACCTTC
NA TRBJ1-1 few TRBV12-3/TRBV12-4 CASSPHGLGTEAFF TGTGCCAGCAGTCCCCACGGGCTGGGGACTGAAGCTTTCTTT
TRBD1 TRBJ2-5 few TRBV29-1 CSVEEFQGVRETQYF TGCAGCGTTGAAGAATTCCAGGGGGTGAGAGAGACCCAGTACTTC
NA TRBJ2-7 few TRBV10-3 CAVLDGVTYEQYF TGTGCCGTCTTGGATGGGGTCACCTACGAGCAGTACTTC
NA TRBJ2-7 few TRBV15 CATSRVRGNEQYF TGTGCCACCAGCAGAGTGAGAGGAAACGAGCAGTACTTC
TRBD2 TRBJ2-6 few TRBV5-1 CASTPSGDSGANVLTF TGCGCCAGCACCCCCAGCGGGGACTCTGGGGCCAACGTCCTGACTTTC
TRBD2 TRBJ2-7 NA TRBV6-4 CASSRGGDFNEQYF TGTGCCAGCAGTCGGGGGGGTGATTTCAATGAGCAGTACTTC
NA TRBJ1-2 NA TRBV7-2 CASRDKTGYRGYTF TGTGCCAGCAGGGATAAAACAGGGTATAGGGGCTACACCTTC
NA TRBJ1-3 few TRBV29-1 CSVATSSGNTIYF TGCAGCGTTGCCACGAGCTCTGGAAACACCATATATTTT
NA TRBJ1-1 NA TRBV6-5 CASSYSRDPGEAFF TGTGCCAGCAGTTACTCAAGGGATCCAGGGGAAGCTTTCTTT